This T cell receptor beta chain derives from a study of blood T cell repertoires in COVID-19. Profiling relied on immunoSEQ multiplex PCR, and the TCRdb table lists in-frame clones only, not all of them. The sample has under 300,000 clones, roughly nine tenths seen once; the top ten hold 1.5% to 2%. This clone was detected once. Other DNA sequences from this sample encode an identical CDR3 as well. The V gene end was trimmed by 3 bases and the J gene end by 4 bases; junction bases not matched to a gene: 8. Germline CDR1 is SGHTA and CDR2 is FQGTGA. This CDR3 is built from 17 residues. Categorization into cohorts depended on clinical history that participants reported.

This receptor was identified in a woman aged 55-69 years who had recovered from COVID-19. The sample comprised PBMCs or T cells enriched from blood (not recorded which). The chain has TRBV7-3 and TRBJ2-2, with 10 bases matching TRBD1. The CDR3 region is CASSFPGTGESTGELFF. CDR3 nucleotide sequence: TGTGCCAGCAGCTTCCCCGGGACAGGGGAAAGCACCGGGGAGCTGTTTTTT.